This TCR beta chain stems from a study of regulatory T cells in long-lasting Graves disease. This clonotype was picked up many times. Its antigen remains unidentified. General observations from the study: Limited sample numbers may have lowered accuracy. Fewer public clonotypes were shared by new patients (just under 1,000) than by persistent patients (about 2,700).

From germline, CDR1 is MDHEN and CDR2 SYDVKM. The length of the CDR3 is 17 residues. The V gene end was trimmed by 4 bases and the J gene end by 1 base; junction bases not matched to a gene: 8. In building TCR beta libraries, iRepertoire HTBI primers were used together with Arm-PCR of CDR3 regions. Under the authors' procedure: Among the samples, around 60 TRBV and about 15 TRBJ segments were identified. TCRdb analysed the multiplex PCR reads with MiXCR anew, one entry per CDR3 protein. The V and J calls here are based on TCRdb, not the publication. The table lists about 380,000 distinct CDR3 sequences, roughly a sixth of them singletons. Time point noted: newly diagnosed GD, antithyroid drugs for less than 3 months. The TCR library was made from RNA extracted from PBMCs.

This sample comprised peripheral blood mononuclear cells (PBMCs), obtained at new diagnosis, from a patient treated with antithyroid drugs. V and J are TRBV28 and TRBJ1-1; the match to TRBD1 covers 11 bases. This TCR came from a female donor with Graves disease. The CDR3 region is CASSSNRDRGRNTEAFF. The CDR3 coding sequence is TGTGCCAGCAGTTCAAACCGGGACAGGGGGAGGAACACTGAAGCTTTCTTT. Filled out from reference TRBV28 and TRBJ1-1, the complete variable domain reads DVKVTQSSRYLVKRTGEKVFLECVQDMDHENMFWYRQDPGLGLRLIYFSYDVKMKEKGDIPEGYSVSREKKERFSLILESASTNQTSMYLCASSSNRDRGRNTEAFFGQGTRLTVV.